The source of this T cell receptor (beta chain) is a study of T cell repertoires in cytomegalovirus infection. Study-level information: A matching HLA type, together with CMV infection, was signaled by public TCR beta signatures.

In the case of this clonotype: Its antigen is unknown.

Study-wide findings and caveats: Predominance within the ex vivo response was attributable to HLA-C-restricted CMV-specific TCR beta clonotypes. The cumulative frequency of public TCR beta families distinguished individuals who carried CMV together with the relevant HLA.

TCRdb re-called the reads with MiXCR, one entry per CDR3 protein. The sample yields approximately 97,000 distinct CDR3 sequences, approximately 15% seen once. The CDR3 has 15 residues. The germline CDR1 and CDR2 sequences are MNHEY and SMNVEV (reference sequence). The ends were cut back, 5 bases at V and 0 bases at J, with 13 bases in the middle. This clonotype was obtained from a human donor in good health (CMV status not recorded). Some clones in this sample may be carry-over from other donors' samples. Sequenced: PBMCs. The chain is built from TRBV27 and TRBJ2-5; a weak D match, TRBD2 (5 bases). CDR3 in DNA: TGTGCCAGCAGTCCCCCCCCGGACTACCAAGAGACCCAGTACTTC. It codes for CASSPPPDYQETQYF.